The T cell receptor beta chain under discussion was sequenced for a study of blood T cell repertoires in COVID-19. TCRdb keeps only in-frame clones here, not all; method: immunoSEQ multiplex PCR. This sample yields roughly 330,000 clones, of which around 87% are seen a single time; roughly 5% belongs to the top ten. The clonotype comes from a woman under 40 who had recovered from COVID-19. Sequencing was done on a sample of PBMCs or T cells enriched from blood (not recorded which).

CDR3 coding DNA: TGTGCCCGGGGGACCGGGACAGGGTACTCTAACTATGGCTACACCTTC. Residues: CARGTGTGYSNYGYTF. This rearrangement joins TRBV19 to TRBJ1-2; 9 nucleotides line up with TRBD1. CDR1 LNHDA and CDR2 SQIVND come from the germline V gene (reference sequence). This CDR3 region has 16 residues. V lost 11 bases to trimming and J lost 0 bases; unmatched junction nucleotides: 13.